The entry that follows covers one T cell receptor (beta chain) sequence. This sample is drawn from a study of patients and donors after allogeneic stem cell transplantation. TCRdb independently ran MiXCR on the RT-PCR reads; one entry per CDR3 protein. This sample has over 130,000 distinct CDR3 sequences, with 37% found just once. V was pared by 8 bases and J by 2 bases, with 21 bases between. This CDR3 spans 16 amino acids. Germline V gene sequence: CDR1 ENHRY, CDR2 SYGVKD. The material sequenced was blood, either unsorted or a sorted T cell fraction (not recorded which). The rearrangement joins TRBV10-3 to TRBJ1-2; perhaps TRBD1 as D (5 bases). The sequence was obtained from a human donor who was either an allogeneic HSCT recipient or a stem cell or donor lymphocyte infusion donor (not recorded which). It is not recorded whose cells these are; they may come from a transplant donor. CDR3 region: CAIEWTRSSSNYGYTF. Written as DNA, the CDR3 is TGTGCCATCGAGTGGACAAGGTCATCTTCCAACTATGGCTACACCTTC.